The 12 T cell receptor beta chains reported below all come from one sample, sequenced in a study of cytomegalovirus exposure and HLA in healthy donors. The PCR employed 60 Vbeta primers together with 13 Jbeta primers. The table came from immunoSEQ multiplex PCR; TCRdb's copy has only in-frame clones and leaves some out. Here the sample spans around 130,000 clones, roughly 8.3% being singletons. Sequenced: PBMCs. The receptor set was obtained from a man in his forties in good health and CMV-seronegative.

The chain is built from TRBV7-9 and TRBJ1-3; D is perhaps TRBD1 (6 bases). Trimming shortened V by 5 bases and J by 0 bases, and 17 bases separated the two germline ends. CDR1 is SEHNR and CDR2 is FQNEAQ in the germline V gene (reference sequence). The CDR3 runs to 17 residues. The CDR3 sequence is CASSPTDGGSSGNTIYF. The DNA for the CDR3 is TGTGCCAGCAGCCCAACCGATGGGGGCTCCTCTGGAAACACCATATATTTT.

This clone has a handful of counts. V is TRBV9 and J is TRBJ2-1; possibly TRBD1 for D (5 bases). In germline, CDR1 is SGDLS, CDR2 YYNGEE. The V and J ends lost 0 bases and 4 bases respectively, with 14 bases between them. CDR3 length equals 16 residues. CDR3: CASSVGGQGAYNEQFF. Written as DNA, the CDR3 is TGTGCCAGCAGCGTAGGAGGTCAAGGGGCTTACAATGAGCAGTTCTTC.

This clone was seen a few times. The V call is TRBV7-2, the J call TRBJ1-3, with 11 bases identical to TRBD1. There are 16 residues in the CDR3. With V trimmed by 1 base and J by 1 base, 0 bases remained unmatched. The germline CDR1 and CDR2 sequences are SGHTA and FQGNSA. Written as DNA, the CDR3 is TGTGCCAGCAGCTTAGGGGACAGGGGGTCTGGAAACACCATATATTTT. Its translation is CASSLGDRGSGNTIYF.

The V gene is TRBV19, the J gene TRBJ1-3, with a tentative D call TRBD1 (5 bases). V was pared by 3 bases and J by 2 bases, with 11 bases between. In germline, CDR1 is LNHDA, CDR2 SQIVND (reference sequence). The CDR3 consists of 15 residues. Here the CDR3 DNA reads TGTGCCAGTAGTATGGGACTTAGGACTGGAAACACCATATATTTT. Amino acid sequence: CASSMGLRTGNTIYF.

In its sample, this clone was seen a few times. The CDR3 loop is CASSFDSHQPQHF. CDR3 DNA: TGCGCCAGCAGCTTTGACAGTCATCAGCCCCAGCATTTT. The V and J genes are TRBV5-1 and TRBJ1-5; a possible D gene is TRBD1 (5 bases). The CDR3 contains 13 residues. Germline CDR1 SGHRS, CDR2 YFSETQ. Trimming pared 2 bases from V and 5 bases from J, leaving 8 bases between.

The sample holds a few counts of this clone. The rearrangement joins TRBV7-2 to TRBJ1-5; 8 bases agree with TRBD1. Germline V CDR1 and CDR2: SGHTA, FQGNSA. The length of the CDR3 is 14 residues. V trimming: 5 bases; J trimming: 6 bases; junction bases outside the gene matches: 6. CDR3 nucleotide sequence: TGTGCCAGCAGCGTCGGGACAGGCGGTCAGCCCCAGCATTTT. Translation: CASSVGTGGQPQHF.

This clone has more than one count but fewer than ten. CDR3 sequence reads: CASSIGEFGEQFF. CDR3 nucleotide sequence: TGCGCCAGCAGCATAGGGGAATTCGGGGAGCAGTTCTTC. The chain joins TRBV5-1 to TRBJ2-1; TRBD1 is a possible D gene (5 bases). Trimming cost V 4 bases and J 10 bases, with 15 bases left between them. CDR3 length equals 13 residues. The germline CDR1 and CDR2 sequences are SGHRS and YFSETQ.

V is TRBV9 and J is TRBJ1-2, with D possibly matching TRBD1 (6 bases). The CDR3 totals 15 residues. The V end was cut by 0 bases, the J end by 2 bases, with 11 bases between. In germline, CDR1 is SGDLS, CDR2 YYNGEE. CDR3 residues: CASSVEGGGNYGYTF. The CDR3 coding sequence is TGTGCCAGCAGCGTAGAGGGGGGGGGAAACTATGGCTACACCTTC.

The chain employs TRBV5-8 and TRBJ1-5, with D possibly TRBD1 on 6 matching bases. Germline loops: CDR1 SGHTS, CDR2 YDEGEE. Trimming removed 5 bases at V and 6 bases at J, with 15 bases between. This CDR3 is 14 amino acids long. CDR3: CASRPGVWGQPQHF. As DNA, the CDR3 is TGTGCCAGCAGACCAGGGGTATGGGGTCAGCCCCAGCATTTT.

Comments on this clone: Other DNA sequences in the same sample also yield this CDR3. V and J are TRBV6-5 and TRBJ2-5; D is perhaps TRBD1 (6 bases). V was cut by 0 bases and J by 4 bases, with 6 bases left in between. Germline assignment: CDR1 MNHEY and CDR2 SVGAGI. This CDR3 comprises 13 residues. The CDR3 DNA follows: TGTGCCAGCAGTTACTCCAGGGGAGAGACCCAGTACTTC. Encoded protein: CASSYSRGETQYF.

This clone turned up a few times. The chain employs TRBV9 and TRBJ2-5, with TRBD2 identical over 11 bases. Germline loops: CDR1 SGDLS, CDR2 YYNGEE. The CDR3 length is 17 residues. Trimming removed 3 bases from V and 5 bases from J; junction bases left unmatched: 12. DNA of the CDR3: TGTGCCAGCAGCGCCAGCAGGGGACTAGCGGCGAGGGAGACCCAGTACTTC. Residues: CASSASRGLAARETQYF.

The chain joins TRBV4-1 to TRBJ2-3; D possibly corresponds to TRBD2 (6 bases). The length of the CDR3 is 16 residues. Germline V lookup: CDR1 MGHRA, CDR2 YSYEKL. Trimming shortened V by 4 bases and J by 2 bases, and 16 bases separated the two germline ends. CDR3 bases: TGCGCCAGCAGCCGGCTGGATAGCGGTACCACAGATACGCAGTATTTT. It codes for CASSRLDSGTTDTQYF.